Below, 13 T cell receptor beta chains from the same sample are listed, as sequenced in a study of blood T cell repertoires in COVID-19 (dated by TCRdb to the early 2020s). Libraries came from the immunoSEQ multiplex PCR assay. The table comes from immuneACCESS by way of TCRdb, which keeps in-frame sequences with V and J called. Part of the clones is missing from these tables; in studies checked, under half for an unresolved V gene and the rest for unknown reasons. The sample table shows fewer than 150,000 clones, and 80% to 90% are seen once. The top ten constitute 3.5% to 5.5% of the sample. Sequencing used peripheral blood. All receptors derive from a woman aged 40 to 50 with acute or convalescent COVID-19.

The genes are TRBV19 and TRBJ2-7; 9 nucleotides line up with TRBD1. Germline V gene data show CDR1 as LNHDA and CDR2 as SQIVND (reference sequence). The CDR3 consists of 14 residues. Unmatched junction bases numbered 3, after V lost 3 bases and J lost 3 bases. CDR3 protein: CASSMGTGSYEQYF. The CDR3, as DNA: TGTGCCAGTAGTATGGGGACAGGGAGCTACGAGCAGTACTTC.

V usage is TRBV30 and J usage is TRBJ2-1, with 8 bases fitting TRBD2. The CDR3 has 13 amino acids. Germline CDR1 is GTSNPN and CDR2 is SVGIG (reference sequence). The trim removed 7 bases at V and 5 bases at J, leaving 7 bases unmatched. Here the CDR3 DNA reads TGTGCCTCAACCGGGACTAGTAACAATGAGCAGTTCTTC. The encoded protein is CASTGTSNNEQFF.

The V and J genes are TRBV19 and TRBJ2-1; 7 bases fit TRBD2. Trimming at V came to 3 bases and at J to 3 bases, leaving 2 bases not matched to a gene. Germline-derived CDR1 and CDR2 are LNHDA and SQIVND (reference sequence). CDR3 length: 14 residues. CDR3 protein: CASSILADYNEQFF. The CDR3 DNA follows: TGTGCCAGTAGTATTCTAGCGGACTACAATGAGCAGTTCTTC.

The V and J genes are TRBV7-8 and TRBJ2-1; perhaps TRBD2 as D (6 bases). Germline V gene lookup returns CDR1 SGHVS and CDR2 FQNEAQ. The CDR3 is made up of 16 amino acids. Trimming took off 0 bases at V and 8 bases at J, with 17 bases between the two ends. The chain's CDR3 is CASSLALGGKTDEQFF. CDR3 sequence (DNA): TGTGCCAGCAGCTTAGCGCTGGGCGGGAAGACGGATGAGCAGTTCTTC.

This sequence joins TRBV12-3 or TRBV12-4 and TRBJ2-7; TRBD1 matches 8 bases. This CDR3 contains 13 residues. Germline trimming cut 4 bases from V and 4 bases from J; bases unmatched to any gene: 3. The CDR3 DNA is TGTGCCAGCAGTTACCGGGACAGGTACGAGCAGTACTTC. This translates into CASSYRDRYEQYF.

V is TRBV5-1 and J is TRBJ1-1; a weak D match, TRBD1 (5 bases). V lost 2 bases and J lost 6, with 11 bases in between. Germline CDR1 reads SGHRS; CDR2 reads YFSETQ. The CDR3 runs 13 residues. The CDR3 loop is CASSFVGVAEAFF. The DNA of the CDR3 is TGCGCCAGCAGCTTCGTAGGGGTAGCTGAAGCTTTCTTT.

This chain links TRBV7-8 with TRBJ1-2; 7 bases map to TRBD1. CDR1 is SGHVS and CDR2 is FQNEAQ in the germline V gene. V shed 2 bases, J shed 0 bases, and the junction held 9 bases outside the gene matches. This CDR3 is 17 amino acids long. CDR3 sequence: CASSLRAGTAANYGYTF. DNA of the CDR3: TGTGCCAGCAGCTTAAGGGCCGGGACAGCCGCTAACTATGGCTACACCTTC.

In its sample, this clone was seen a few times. The chain's CDR3 is CASSPVGKSEAFF. The CDR3 nucleotides are TGCGCCAGCAGCCCGGTCGGGAAATCTGAAGCTTTCTTT. V usage is TRBV5-1 and J usage is TRBJ1-1, with D unclear. The germline CDR1 and CDR2 sequences are SGHRS and YFSETQ. Trimming left V 4 bases short and J 6 bases short, with 13 bases between. The CDR3 length is 13 residues.

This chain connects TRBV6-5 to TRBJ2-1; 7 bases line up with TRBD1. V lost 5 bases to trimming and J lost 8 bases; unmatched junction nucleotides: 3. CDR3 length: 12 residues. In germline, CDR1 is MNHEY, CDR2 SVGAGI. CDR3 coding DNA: TGTGCCAGCAGTCCCACAGGGGATGAGCAGTTCTTC. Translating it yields CASSPTGDEQFF.

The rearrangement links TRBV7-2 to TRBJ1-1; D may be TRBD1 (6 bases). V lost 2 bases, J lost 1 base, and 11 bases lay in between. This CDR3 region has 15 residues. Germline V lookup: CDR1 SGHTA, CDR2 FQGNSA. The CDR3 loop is CASSLLGTKNTEAFF. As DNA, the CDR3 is TGTGCCAGCAGCTTACTAGGGACAAAGAACACTGAAGCTTTCTTT.

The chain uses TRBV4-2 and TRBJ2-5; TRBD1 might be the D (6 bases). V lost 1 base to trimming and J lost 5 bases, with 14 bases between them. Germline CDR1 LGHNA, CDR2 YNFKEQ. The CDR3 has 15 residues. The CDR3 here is CASSQVSAGEETQYF. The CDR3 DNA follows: TGTGCCAGCAGCCAAGTCTCGGCAGGGGAGGAGACCCAGTACTTC.

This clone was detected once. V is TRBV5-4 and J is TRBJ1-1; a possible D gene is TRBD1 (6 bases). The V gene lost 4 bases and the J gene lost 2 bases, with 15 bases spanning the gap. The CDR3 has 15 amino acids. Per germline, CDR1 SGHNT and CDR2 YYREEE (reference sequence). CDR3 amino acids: CASSTTGQLNTEAFF. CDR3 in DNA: TGTGCCAGCAGCACAACAGGACAGCTTAACACTGAAGCTTTCTTT.

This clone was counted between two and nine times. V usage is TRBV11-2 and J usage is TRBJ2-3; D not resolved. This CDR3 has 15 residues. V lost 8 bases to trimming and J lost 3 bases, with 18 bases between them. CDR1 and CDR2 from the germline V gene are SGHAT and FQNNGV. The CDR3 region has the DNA TGTGCCAGCGGAGAAGCGCCTATTAGGACAGATACGCAGTATTTT. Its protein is CASGEAPIRTDTQYF.